This T cell receptor (beta chain) was documented in a study of T cell changes during pregnancy in multiple sclerosis. Clones were sequenced by immunoSEQ multiplex PCR, and TCRdb holds only the in-frame ones, with some missing. Among about 64,000 clones listed, 96% were seen once. CDR1 and CDR2 from the germline V gene are MNHEY and SMNVEV (reference sequence). The CDR3 length is 15 residues. Trimming took 5 bases from V and 4 from J, leaving 14 bases between them. The clonotype originates from a female donor with multiple sclerosis, enrolled in a pregnancy study. The sequencing used CD8+ T cells from peripheral blood mononuclear cells, collected after pregnancy. The J gene is TRBJ2-2, the V gene TRBV27; no clear D. The CDR3 coding sequence is TGTGCCAGCAGTCCAGTAGCCGGGTTCACCGGGGAGCTGTTTTTT. Encoded protein: CASSPVAGFTGELFF.